This T cell receptor beta chain was documented in a study of OX40 agonist ivuxolimab in advanced cancers. Overall study results and limits: At 0.1 to 3.0 mg/kg and by week 6, CD4+ and CD8+ T cells in the blood had expanded clonally.

To note about this clone: Its antigen remains unknown.

TCRdb's table, derived via immunoSEQ multiplex PCR, lists solely in-frame clones and lacks some. The data show about 100,000 clones, with about 84% seen just once and roughly 5% held by the top ten. Autoimmune disease history or systemic immunosuppression led to patients being barred. The CDR3 covers 18 residues. Losses at the gene ends were 1 base for V and 0 bases for J; bases not matched to a gene: 9. From germline, CDR1 is SGHTS and CDR2 YDEGEE. The rearrangement links TRBV5-8 to TRBJ1-1; 10 bases map to TRBD1. This sequence was found in an adult with an advanced solid tumor such as melanoma, head and neck, liver or kidney cancer. The sample in question was CD4+ or CD8+ T cells sorted from blood, obtained in a trial of the OX40 agonist ivuxolimab. The CDR3 is CASSLLGQGIGMNTEAFF. CDR3 sequence (DNA): TGTGCCAGCAGCTTGTTGGGACAGGGGATTGGGATGAACACTGAAGCTTTCTTT.